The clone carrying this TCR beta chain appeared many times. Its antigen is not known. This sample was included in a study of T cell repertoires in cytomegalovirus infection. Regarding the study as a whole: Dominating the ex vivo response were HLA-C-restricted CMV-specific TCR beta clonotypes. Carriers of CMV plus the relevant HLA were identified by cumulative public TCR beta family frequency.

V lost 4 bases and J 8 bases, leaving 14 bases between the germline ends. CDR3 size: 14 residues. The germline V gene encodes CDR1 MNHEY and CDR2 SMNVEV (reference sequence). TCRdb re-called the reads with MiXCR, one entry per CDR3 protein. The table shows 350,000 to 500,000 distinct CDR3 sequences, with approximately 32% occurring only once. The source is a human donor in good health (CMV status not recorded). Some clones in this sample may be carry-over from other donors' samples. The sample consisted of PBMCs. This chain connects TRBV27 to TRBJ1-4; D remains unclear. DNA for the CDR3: TGTGCCAGCAGTTCAAGGACGGGGATCGAAAAACTGTTTTTT. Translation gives CASSSRTGIEKLFF.